This TCR beta chain comes out of a study of blood T cell repertoires in COVID-19. The overall study: The United States, Italy and Spain supplied acute and convalescent COVID-19 samples.

V shed 0 bases and J shed 6 bases, with 11 bases lying between them. Germline assignment: CDR1 MNHNS and CDR2 SASEGT. The CDR3 runs 15 residues. The method was immunoSEQ multiplex PCR; TCRdb's version includes in-frame clones alone and lacks a portion of them. The data hold about 160,000 clones, with around 80% observed a single time. The V and J genes are TRBV6-1 and TRBJ1-4; D is unresolved. The source of this sequence is a woman aged 80 or older with acute or convalescent COVID-19. Sequencing used peripheral blood. Here the CDR3 reads CASSEAGQVDEKLFF. Written as DNA, the CDR3 is TGTGCCAGCAGTGAAGCCGGTCAAGTGGATGAAAAACTGTTTTTT.